The sequence of this T cell receptor (beta chain) was determined in a study of blood T cell repertoires in COVID-19. Overall study: PBMCs, B-cell-depleted T cells, or T cells were the source of the cDNA or gDNA that made up the material.

The table came from immunoSEQ multiplex PCR; TCRdb's copy has only in-frame clones and leaves some out. The sample has 50,000 to 65,000 clones, around 90% seen once. This clone was counted a few times. The sequenced sample was peripheral blood. The sequence derives from a man in his 70s with acute or convalescent COVID-19.

CDR3 bases: TGTGCCAGTAGGCGGGACAGGGGGCAAGTCGGGGAGCTGTTTTTT. It encodes CASRRDRGQVGELFF. V usage is TRBV19 and J usage is TRBJ2-2, with 12 bases matching TRBD1. The V and J ends lost 6 bases and 7 bases, in that order; junction bases with no gene match: 6. From germline, CDR1 is LNHDA and CDR2 SQIVND (reference sequence). This CDR3 contains 15 residues.